The 9 T cell receptor beta chains below all came from one sample that was sequenced in a study of vaccination and CD4 T cells after COVID-19. CD4+ T cells that had been cultured provided DNA sequenced with the Oncomine TCR Beta short-read assay. TCRdb analysed the PCR reads with MiXCR anew, one entry per CDR3 protein. The sample yields roughly 4,500 distinct CDR3 sequences, roughly a fifth seen once. These receptors lack a known antigen. Described treatment: roughly 10-day PBMC culture with coronavirus spike peptide pools or control peptides (ViraFEST assay). What was sequenced was CD4+ T cells from blood, cultured in vitro. These TCRs come from a human donor who had recovered from COVID-19.

V and J are TRBV19 and TRBJ2-2; either TRBD1 or TRBD2 may fit D (5 bases each). The length of the CDR3 is 15 residues. The V and J ends lost 7 bases and 0 bases respectively, with 12 bases between them. The germline V gene encodes CDR1 LNHDA and CDR2 SQIVND (reference sequence). The CDR3: CASTQGTSNTGELFF. The CDR3 DNA follows: TGTGCCAGTACCCAAGGGACGTCGAACACCGGGGAGCTGTTTTTT.

This clonotype appeared a single time. This chain connects TRBV5-4 to TRBJ1-1, with 8 positions matching TRBD1. Germline lookup yields CDR1 SGHNT and CDR2 YYREEE (reference sequence). CDR3 size: 15 residues. Trimming removed 3 bases from V and 4 bases from J; junction bases left unmatched: 8. The CDR3 nucleotides read TGTGCCAGCAGCTCGGACAGGGTGAGGGGCACTGAAGCTTTCTTT. As protein: CASSSDRVRGTEAFF.

This clonotype has only a few counts. V is TRBV20-1 and J is TRBJ2-1; possible D gene TRBD1, 6 bases. Between the trimmed V and J ends, which lost 1 base and 7 bases, there was a span of 17 bases. Germline V gene sequence: CDR1 DFQATT, CDR2 SNEGSKA (reference sequence). The CDR3 is 15 residues long. CDR3 nucleotide sequence: TGCAGTGCTAGAGGCTCTCGGACAGCCGCTAATGAGCAGTTCTTC. This codes for CSARGSRTAANEQFF.

The gene calls are TRBV30 and TRBJ1-3; the D is unclear. The CDR3 loop spans 12 amino acids. V lost 3 bases and J 0 bases, leaving 3 bases between the germline ends. Germline V gene data show CDR1 as GTSNPN and CDR2 as SVGIG (reference sequence). As DNA, the CDR3 is TGTGCCTGGAGGACCTCTGGAAACACCATATATTTT. This translates into CAWRTSGNTIYF.

By share of the sample, this clonotype is medium-sized. The chain uses TRBV5-1 and TRBJ1-2; 7 nucleotides line up with TRBD1. There are 15 residues in the CDR3. From germline, CDR1 is SGHRS and CDR2 YFSETQ. Losses at the gene ends were 0 bases for V and 7 bases for J; bases not matched to a gene: 9. The CDR3 sequence is CASSLGDRAGAGYTF. In DNA form, the CDR3 reads TGCGCCAGCAGCTTGGGCGACAGGGCGGGGGCTGGCTACACCTTC.

This chain joins TRBV6-1 and TRBJ1-3; D is unclear. V gave up 7 bases and J gave up 0 bases, with 7 bases separating them. CDR1 and CDR2 from the germline V gene are MNHNS and SASEGT. The CDR3 length is 13 residues. The CDR3: CASTPSSGNTIYF. Written as DNA, the CDR3 is TGTGCCAGCACCCCGAGCTCTGGAAACACCATATATTTT.

The gene calls are TRBV12-3 or TRBV12-4 and TRBJ2-1; D possibly corresponds to TRBD1 (5 bases). Trimming removed 5 bases at V and 6 bases at J, with 14 bases between. The CDR3 sequence is 14 residues long. CDR3 protein: CASSPGLPGNEQFF. The CDR3 nucleotides are TGTGCCAGCAGTCCAGGGCTCCCAGGCAATGAGCAGTTCTTC.

By share, this clonotype ranks as medium-sized. V usage is TRBV15 and J usage is TRBJ2-3; a possible D gene is TRBD2 (6 bases). Trimming took off 4 bases at V and 5 bases at J, with 13 bases between the two ends. Germline V gene data show CDR1 as LNHNV and CDR2 as YYDKDF (reference sequence). This CDR3 comprises 14 residues. CDR3 bases: TGTGCCACCAGCAACGGGGGAGGTGGAGATACGCAGTATTTT. Its translation is CATSNGGGGDTQYF. The full variable domain, with the rest looked up from reference TRBV15 and TRBJ2-3, is DAMVIQNPRYQVTQFGKPVTLSCSQTLNHNVMYWYQQKSSQAPKLLFHYYDKDFNNEADTPDNFQSRRPNTSFCFLDIRSPGLGDTAMYLCATSNGGGGDTQYFGPGTRLTVL.

In its sample, this clonotype was seen a few times. The chain combines TRBV7-8 with TRBJ1-2; a possible D gene is TRBD1 (6 bases). In germline, CDR1 is SGHVS, CDR2 FQNEAQ. The CDR3 consists of 14 residues. The germline V and J ends were trimmed by 5 bases and 6 bases, with 16 bases remaining between them. The CDR3 DNA reads as TGTGCCAGCAGCCCCCGGGGGCGAGGGGATGGCTACACCTTC. Protein sequence: CASSPRGRGDGYTF.